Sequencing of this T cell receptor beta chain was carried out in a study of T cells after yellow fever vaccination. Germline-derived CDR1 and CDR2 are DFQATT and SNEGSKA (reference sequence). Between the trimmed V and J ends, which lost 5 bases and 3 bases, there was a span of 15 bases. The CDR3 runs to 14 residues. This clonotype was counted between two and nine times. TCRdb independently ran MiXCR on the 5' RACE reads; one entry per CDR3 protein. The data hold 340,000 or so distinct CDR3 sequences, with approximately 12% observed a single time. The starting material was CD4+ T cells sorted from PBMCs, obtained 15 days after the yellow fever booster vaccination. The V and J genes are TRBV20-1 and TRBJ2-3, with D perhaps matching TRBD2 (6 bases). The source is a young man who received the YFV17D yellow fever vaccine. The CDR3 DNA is TGCAGTGCTTTGGGAGCCGCGGGGACAGATACGCAGTATTTT. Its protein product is CSALGAAGTDTQYF.